This entry lists 8 T cell receptor beta chains sequenced from one sample in a study of vaccination effects on CD4 cells after COVID-19 (dated by TCRdb to the early 2020s). Their target antigens are unknown. In the ViraFEST assay, PBMC were stimulated with viral peptide pools, and TCR sequencing was then used to find antigen-specific CD4+ T cell clonotypes based on their expansion. After approximately eleven days of culture, CD4+ T cells were isolated with the EasySep CD4+ T cell isolation kit. PCR-confirmed SARS-CoV-2 infection had occurred in convalescent patients between March and December 2020, before the Alpha, Beta and Delta variants emerged in the United States. Each participant received two doses of an mRNA SARS-CoV-2 vaccine, either BNT162b2 or mRNA-1273. The receptor library was made with the immunoSEQ multiplex PCR assay. TCRdb holds this immuneACCESS table with in-frame rearrangements only. Some clones are missing; in checked studies, unresolved V genes explain under half, and the rest has no known cause. A total of under 15,000 clones appear in this sample, about three quarters of them only once. Together, the top ten hold roughly 17% of the sample.

The starting material was CD4+ T cells from PBMCs cultured with SARS-CoV-2 spike peptides, obtained after COVID-19 vaccination. The sample's cell subset or site label, decoded: SARS-CoV-2 spike overlapping peptide pool stimulation. The receptors were gathered from a human donor who had a prior SARS-CoV-2 infection.

The chain recombines TRBV5-1 with TRBJ1-1, with a possible D match to TRBD1 (5 bases). Germline assignment: CDR1 SGHRS and CDR2 YFSETQ. V lost 1 base and J lost 1, with 8 bases in between. The CDR3 is made up of 14 amino acids. Written as DNA, the CDR3 is TGCGCCAGCAGCTTGTTAGGACAGAACACTGAAGCTTTCTTT. This encodes CASSLLGQNTEAFF.

This clone has just one count. The gene calls are TRBV7-9 and TRBJ2-3, with unresolved D. The ends were cut back, 8 bases at V and 1 base at J, with 16 bases in the middle. CDR1 is SEHNR and CDR2 is FQNEAQ in the germline V gene (reference sequence). This CDR3 comprises 15 residues. The DNA for the CDR3 is TGTGCCAGCGGCCTTGGTAGAACCGGCACAGATACGCAGTATTTT. It yields the protein CASGLGRTGTDTQYF.

The chain uses TRBV30 and TRBJ1-2, with TRBD1 matching 7 bases. The CDR3 runs 15 residues. The ends lost 3 bases at V and 4 bases at J; junction bases unmatched: 11. Germline CDR1 GTSNPN, CDR2 SVGIG (reference sequence). The CDR3 loop is CAWSARGGTVYGYTF. In DNA form, the CDR3 reads TGTGCCTGGAGCGCTCGAGGAGGGACAGTCTATGGCTACACCTTC.

This clone was detected only once. V is TRBV29-1 and J is TRBJ2-2; 9 nucleotides match TRBD2. The trim removed 6 bases at V and 5 bases at J, leaving 13 bases unmatched. The CDR3 totals 16 residues. Looked up from germline, CDR1 is SQVTM and CDR2 is ANQGSEA. The CDR3 nucleotides are TGCAGCGTGAAGACAATTATAGCGGGAGCGACCGGGGAGCTGTTTTTT. Its protein product is CSVKTIIAGATGELFF.

The chain couples TRBV7-9 to TRBJ2-5, with 9 nucleotides matching TRBD2. The CDR3 loop spans 19 amino acids. The V gene's germline CDR1 is SEHNR and CDR2 FQNEAQ (reference sequence). V lost 3 bases and J lost 3; bases outside the gene matches: 17. The CDR3 loop reads CASSFYLGLSSGTEETQYF. CDR3 nucleotide sequence: TGTGCCAGCAGCTTTTACCTCGGTTTGTCTAGCGGGACGGAAGAGACCCAGTACTTC.

This clone was seen only a few times. This rearrangement joins TRBV5-1 to TRBJ2-7, with 7 bases matching TRBD1. V trimming: 2 bases; J trimming: 5 bases; junction bases outside the gene matches: 4. Germline CDR1 is SGHRS and CDR2 is YFSETQ. The CDR3 loop spans 13 amino acids. CDR3 protein: CASSFGTEDEQYF. CDR3 DNA: TGCGCCAGCAGCTTTGGGACAGAGGACGAGCAGTACTTC.

This clone has a single count. V gene TRBV7-2 combines with J gene TRBJ2-1; a weak D match, TRBD2 (6 bases). This CDR3 is 14 amino acids long. Between the trimmed V and J ends, which lost 3 bases and 5 bases, there was a span of 11 bases. CDR1 and CDR2 (germline): SGHTA, FQGNSA. The CDR3 spells CASSFRWGDNEQFF. Here the CDR3 DNA reads TGTGCCAGCAGCTTTAGGTGGGGGGACAATGAGCAGTTCTTC. The variable domain in full, with the rest retrieved from reference TRBV7-2 and TRBJ2-1, is GAGVSQSPSNKVTEKGKDVELRCDPISGHTALYWYRQSLGQGLEFLIYFQGNSAPDKSGLPSDRFSAERTGGSVSTLTIQRTQQEDSAVYLCASSFRWGDNEQFFGPGTRLTVL.

The chain recombines TRBV28 with TRBJ1-2; 9 nucleotides align to TRBD1. This CDR3 comprises 14 residues. From germline, CDR1 is MDHEN and CDR2 SYDVKM. Trimming at V came to 7 bases and at J to 5 bases, leaving 8 bases not matched to a gene. CDR3 amino acids: CASKLQGALYGYTF. The CDR3 DNA sequence: TGTGCCAGCAAACTACAGGGGGCTCTGTATGGCTACACCTTC.